The clone carrying this T cell receptor beta chain came up many times. Antigen unknown. The CDR3 has 14 amino acids. V was cut by 9 bases and J by 2 bases, with 14 bases left in between. Germline values: CDR1 SGHKS, CDR2 YYEKEE (reference sequence). TCRdb called the 5' RACE reads again in MiXCR, with one record for every CDR3 protein. The sample records roughly 240,000 distinct CDR3 sequences, 6.7% being singletons. This sample is drawn from a study of T cells after yellow fever vaccination. Whole-study findings and limits: A minor fraction of clonotypes spanned both CD4 and CD8 compartments. The booster response re-showed most primary clones: around 95% CD4, around 85% CD8. Within FACS-sorted repertoires, abundant clonotypes contaminating from the bulk population could be present.

The receptor was isolated from a man aged 30-40 years who received the YFV17D yellow fever vaccine. The chain employs TRBV5-5 and TRBJ2-2; a possible D gene is TRBD2 (6 bases). The sequences come from CD4+ T cells sorted from PBMCs, collected on the day of the yellow fever booster vaccination. The CDR3 DNA reads as TGTGCCACCTCAGTGGCGGGAAACACCGGGGAGCTGTTTTTT. Its translation: CATSVAGNTGELFF.